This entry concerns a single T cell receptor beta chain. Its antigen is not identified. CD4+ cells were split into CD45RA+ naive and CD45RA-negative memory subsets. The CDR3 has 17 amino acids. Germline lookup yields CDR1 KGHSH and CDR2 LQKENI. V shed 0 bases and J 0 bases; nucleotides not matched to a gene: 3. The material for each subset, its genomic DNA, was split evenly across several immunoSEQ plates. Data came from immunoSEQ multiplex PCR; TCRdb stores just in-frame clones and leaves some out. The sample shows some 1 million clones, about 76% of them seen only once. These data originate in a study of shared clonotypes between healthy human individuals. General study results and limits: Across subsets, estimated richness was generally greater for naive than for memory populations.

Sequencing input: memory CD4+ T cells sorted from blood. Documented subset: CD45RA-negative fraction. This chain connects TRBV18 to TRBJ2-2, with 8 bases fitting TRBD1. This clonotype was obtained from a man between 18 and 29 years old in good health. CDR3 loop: CASSPPGRGPNTGELFF. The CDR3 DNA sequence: TGTGCCAGCTCACCACCGGGCAGGGGGCCGAACACCGGGGAGCTGTTTTTT.